This is a list of T cell receptor beta chains from one sample in a study of regulatory dendritic cells for organ transplantation. Which antigens these TCRs recognize remains unknown. Sequencing was performed with immunoSEQ multiplex PCR; in TCRdb, only in-frame clones are kept and a portion is missing. The sample consists of fewer than 25,000 clones, approximately 83% of them appearing once. Specimen: naive CD4+ T cells from blood cultured with regulatory dendritic cells. The receptors were sampled from a human donor in good health. The CDR3 runs from the conserved cysteine through the conserved F or W. A D gene is named only where the DNA matches it firmly. Some rows mark clone size as missing; the rest say once, few, many or name a class of expanded clone.

J gene,clone size,D gene,V gene,CDR3 DNA,CDR3 protein
TRBJ2-1,.,.,TRBV6-5,TGTGCCAGCGGGCCCCTAGGGTCCTACAATGAGCAGTTCTTC,CASGPLGSYNEQFF
TRBJ2-2,.,.,TRBV5-6,TGTGCCAGCAGCTTACGGGGTTGGGAGCTGTTTTTT,CASSLRGWELFF
TRBJ2-3,once,TRBD1,TRBV7-9,TGTGCCAGCGGACAGGGTGATACGCAGTATTTT,CASGQGDTQYF
TRBJ2-3,.,.,TRBV28,TGTGCCAGCAGTTTACTATCCGTACTCACAGATACGCAGTATTTT,CASSLLSVLTDTQYF
TRBJ2-3,.,.,TRBV19,TGTGCCAGTAGCGCCGGGACATATACGCAGTATTTT,CASSAGTYTQYF
TRBJ2-1,once,.,TRBV30,TGTGCCTGGAGTTCTAGCGCGGCTGACAATGAGCAGTTCTTC,CAWSSSAADNEQFF
TRBJ2-7,.,.,TRBV9,TGTGCCAGCAGCGTTAATCCGGACTCTCACTACGAGCAGTACTTC,CASSVNPDSHYEQYF
TRBJ2-3,.,TRBD2,TRBV9,TGTGCCAGCAGCGTAGGGACTAGCGGGTGGTCAGATACGCAGTATTTT,CASSVGTSGWSDTQYF
TRBJ1-5,.,.,TRBV7-9,TGTGCCAGCACCCGGGGGGACTTCCGGGGCAATCAGCCCCAGCATTTT,CASTRGDFRGNQPQHF
TRBJ1-5,.,TRBD1,TRBV4-1,TGCGCCAGCAGCCATCACCCACAGGGGTACCCCAATCAGCCCCAGCATTTT,CASSHHPQGYPNQPQHF
TRBJ2-5,.,TRBD1,TRBV2,TGTGCCAGCAAAGGGACAGGCCCGTGGGAGACCCAGTACTTC,CASKGTGPWETQYF
TRBJ2-5,.,.,TRBV6-5,TGTGCCAGCAGTTACTCTTCCAGGGTAGTGCAAGAGACCCAGTACTTC,CASSYSSRVVQETQYF
TRBJ1-2,.,.,TRBV18,TGTGCCAGCTCACCACCGTACAGCCAAAGCTATGGCTACACCTTC,CASSPPYSQSYGYTF
TRBJ1-3,.,TRBD1,TRBV29-1,TGCAGCGTTGCTAACCGGGACAGGGGTTCACCTTTGGCTGGAAACACCATATATTTT,CSVANRDRGSPLAGNTIYF
TRBJ2-3,.,.,TRBV7-3,TGTGCCAGCAGCCCCGGGCCGGGCTTCACAGATACGCAGTATTTT,CASSPGPGFTDTQYF
TRBJ1-3,.,.,TRBV4-1,TGCGCCAGCAGCCAAGTACCCCCGCCCTTTAACAAGGGAAACACCATATATTTT,CASSQVPPPFNKGNTIYF
TRBJ1-5,once,TRBD1,TRBV6-5,TGTGCCCGGAGGGGAGGGGGCAGTCAGCCCCAGCATTTT,CARRGGGSQPQHF
TRBJ1-3,few,.,TRBV10-3,TGTGCCATCACAGACAGCTACCTCTCTGGAAACACCATATATTTT,CAITDSYLSGNTIYF
TRBJ1-1,.,TRBD1,TRBV4-2,TGTGCCAGCAGCCAAGATAGAACCTCGGACAGGGGCACTGAAGCTTTCTTT,CASSQDRTSDRGTEAFF